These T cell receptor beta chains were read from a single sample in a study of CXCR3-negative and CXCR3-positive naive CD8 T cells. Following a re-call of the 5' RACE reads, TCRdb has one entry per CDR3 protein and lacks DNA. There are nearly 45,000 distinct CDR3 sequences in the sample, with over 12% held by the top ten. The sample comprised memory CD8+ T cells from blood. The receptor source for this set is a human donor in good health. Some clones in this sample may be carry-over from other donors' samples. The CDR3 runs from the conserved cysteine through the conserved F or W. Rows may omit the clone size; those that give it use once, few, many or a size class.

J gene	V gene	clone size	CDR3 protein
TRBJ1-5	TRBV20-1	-	CSARETGLGNQPQHF
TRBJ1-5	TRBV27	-	CASRGGQYNQPQHF
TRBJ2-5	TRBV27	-	CASSGQGVLGQETQYF
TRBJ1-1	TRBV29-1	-	CSVKPHGIPEAFF
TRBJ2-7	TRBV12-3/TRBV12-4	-	CASSLDQGLGYEQYF
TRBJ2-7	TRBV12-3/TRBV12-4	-	CASNLGGAFYEQYF
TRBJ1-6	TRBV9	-	CASSGGQGNSPLHF
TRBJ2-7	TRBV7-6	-	CASSLVGAYEQYF
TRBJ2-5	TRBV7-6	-	CASSLTGWQETQYF
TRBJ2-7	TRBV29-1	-	CSVIEGASSYEQYF
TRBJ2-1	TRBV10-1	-	CASSGAYVGPYYNEQFF
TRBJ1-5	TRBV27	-	CASTSGLGNQPQHF
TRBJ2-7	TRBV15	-	CATSRDSNTGTASHEQYF
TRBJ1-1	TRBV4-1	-	CASSPVRAPGNTEAFF
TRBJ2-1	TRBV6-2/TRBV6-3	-	CASSTLQGPSYNEQFF
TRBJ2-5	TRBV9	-	CASSVDPGTSGQETQYF
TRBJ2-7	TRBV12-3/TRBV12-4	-	CASSSGISYEQYF
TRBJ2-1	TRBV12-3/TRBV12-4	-	CASRAGGSYNEQFF
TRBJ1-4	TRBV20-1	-	CSASELDRSTNEKLFF
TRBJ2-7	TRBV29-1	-	CSVSILSYEQYF
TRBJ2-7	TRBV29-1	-	CSVPLGGEQYF
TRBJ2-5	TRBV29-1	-	CSVDKLLGGQETQYF
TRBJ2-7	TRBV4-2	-	CASSQVAAGQDEQYF
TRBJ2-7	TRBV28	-	CASSLGTGAYEQYF
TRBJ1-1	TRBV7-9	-	CASSQMNTEAFF
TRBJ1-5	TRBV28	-	CASSLTSGRQPQHF
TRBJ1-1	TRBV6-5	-	CASSPTDNTEAFF
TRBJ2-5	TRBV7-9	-	CASSPPDQETQYF
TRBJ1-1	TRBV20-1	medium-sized	CSARVSDTEAFF
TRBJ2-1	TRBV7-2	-	CASSFGGSNEQFF
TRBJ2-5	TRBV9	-	CASSVFSAGYQETQYF
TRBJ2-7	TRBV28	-	CASRRYHYEQYF
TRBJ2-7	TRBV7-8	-	CASSFRDAYEQYF
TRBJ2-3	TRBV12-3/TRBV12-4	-	CASSQTSGSSDTQYF
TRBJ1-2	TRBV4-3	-	CASSQGYQGIYYGYTF
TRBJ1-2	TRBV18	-	CASSPPGQISGYTF
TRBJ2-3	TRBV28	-	CASSLPTLASTDTQYF
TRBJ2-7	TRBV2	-	CASSEETGKSSYEQYF
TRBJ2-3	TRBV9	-	CASSAGGHHTDTQYF
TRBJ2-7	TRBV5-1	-	CASSHGTAKGLNEQYF
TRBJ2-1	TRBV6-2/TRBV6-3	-	CASSYFASGNEQFF
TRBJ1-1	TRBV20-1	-	CSARIRDTEAFF
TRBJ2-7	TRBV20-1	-	CSAGKTGTVEGEQYF
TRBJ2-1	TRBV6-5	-	CASSYFSSGSHNEQFF
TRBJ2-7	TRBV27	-	CASSWGVKQYF
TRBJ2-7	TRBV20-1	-	CSARATLNSYEQYF
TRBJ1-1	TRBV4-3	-	CASSQDLFRVRNTEAFF
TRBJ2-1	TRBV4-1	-	CASSQVSSGFEQFF
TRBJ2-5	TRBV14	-	CASSSGGLQETQYF
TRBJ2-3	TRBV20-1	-	CSAHTVTSGFRDTQYF
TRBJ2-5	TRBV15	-	CATSSGHELGPKETQYF
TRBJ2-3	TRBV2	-	CASSSTGLSTDTQYF
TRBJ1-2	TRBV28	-	CASSPPGFVVYGYTF
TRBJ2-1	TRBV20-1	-	CSARDPGTQHNEQFF
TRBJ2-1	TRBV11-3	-	CASSLVAGHDEQFF